This T cell receptor (beta chain) was recorded in a study of cytomegalovirus exposure and HLA in healthy donors. Findings and caveats of the study: Analysis was carried out at a later point, and it linked a missense DCLRE1C variant to TCR beta V- and J-gene trimming.

The CDR3 runs 14 residues. Trimming stripped 1 base from V and 3 bases from J, with 9 bases between. CDR1 and CDR2 from the germline V gene are MNHEY and SMNVEV (reference sequence). Concerning this clone itself: Its cognate antigen is unknown.

The PCR had 60 Vbeta and 13 Jbeta primers. Libraries were prepared by immunoSEQ multiplex PCR; TCRdb keeps only in-frame clonotypes and omits some of them. In the table there are 130,000 to 150,000 clones, about two thirds of which are singletons. Sequenced input: PBMCs. The V and J genes are TRBV27 and TRBJ2-5, with a possible D match to TRBD1 (5 bases). This TCR derives from a man in his sixties in good health and CMV-seronegative. Here the CDR3 reads CASSLLAGKETQYF. CDR3 coding DNA: TGTGCCAGCAGTTTATTAGCAGGGAAAGAGACCCAGTACTTC.